This T cell receptor (beta chain) was sequenced in a study of cytomegalovirus exposure and HLA in healthy donors. The CDR3 is made up of 15 amino acids. J lost 4 bases, V lost 3 bases, and 5 bases had no gene match. Germline V CDR1 and CDR2: GTSNPN, SVGIG (reference sequence). A multiplex PCR was run with 60 Vbeta primers and 13 Jbeta primers. Sequenced by immunoSEQ multiplex PCR; TCRdb stores in-frame clones only, minus some. The table includes roughly 120,000 clones, about 60% detected once. The source material was PBMCs. The J gene is TRBJ2-3, the V gene TRBV30; 12 bases map to TRBD2. The source of this sequence is a man in his forties or fifties in good health and CMV-seropositive. This CDR3 reads CAWSRTSGISDTQYF. The CDR3 region has the DNA TGTGCCTGGAGCAGGACTAGCGGGATTTCAGATACGCAGTATTTT.